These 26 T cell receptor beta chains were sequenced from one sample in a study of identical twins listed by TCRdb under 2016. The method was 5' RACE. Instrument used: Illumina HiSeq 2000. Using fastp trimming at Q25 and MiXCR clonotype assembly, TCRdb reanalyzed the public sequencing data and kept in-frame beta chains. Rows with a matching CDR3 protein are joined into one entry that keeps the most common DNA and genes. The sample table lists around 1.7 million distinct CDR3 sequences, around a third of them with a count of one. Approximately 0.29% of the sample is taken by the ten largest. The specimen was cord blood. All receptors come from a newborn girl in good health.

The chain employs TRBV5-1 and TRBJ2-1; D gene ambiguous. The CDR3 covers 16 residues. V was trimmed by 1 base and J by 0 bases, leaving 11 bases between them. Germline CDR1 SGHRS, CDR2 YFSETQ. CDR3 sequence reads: CASSLWLAHSYNEQFF. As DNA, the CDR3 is TGCGCCAGCAGCTTGTGGCTCGCCCACTCCTACAATGAGCAGTTCTTC.

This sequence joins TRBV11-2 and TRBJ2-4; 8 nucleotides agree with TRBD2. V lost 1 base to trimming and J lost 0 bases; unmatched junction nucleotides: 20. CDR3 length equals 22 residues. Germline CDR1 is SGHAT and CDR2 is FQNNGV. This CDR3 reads CASSLGTLSSSGRTLAKNIQYF. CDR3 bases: TGTGCCAGCAGCTTAGGTACCCTTTCGTCTAGCGGGCGAACCTTAGCCAAAAACATTCAGTACTTC.

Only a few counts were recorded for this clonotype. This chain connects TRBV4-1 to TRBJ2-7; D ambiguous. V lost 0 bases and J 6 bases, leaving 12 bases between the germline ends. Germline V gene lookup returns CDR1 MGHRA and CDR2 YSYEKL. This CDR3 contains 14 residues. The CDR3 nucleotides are TGCGCCAGCAGCCAAGACGGTGGTCGGAGCGAGCAGTACTTC. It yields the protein CASSQDGGRSEQYF.

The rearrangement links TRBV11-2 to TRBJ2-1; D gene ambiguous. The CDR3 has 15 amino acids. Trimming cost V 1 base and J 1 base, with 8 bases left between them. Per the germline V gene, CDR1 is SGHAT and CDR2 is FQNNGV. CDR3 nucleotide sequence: TGTGCCAGCAGCTTAGTACCCCTTTCCTACAATGAGCAGTTCTTC. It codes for CASSLVPLSYNEQFF.

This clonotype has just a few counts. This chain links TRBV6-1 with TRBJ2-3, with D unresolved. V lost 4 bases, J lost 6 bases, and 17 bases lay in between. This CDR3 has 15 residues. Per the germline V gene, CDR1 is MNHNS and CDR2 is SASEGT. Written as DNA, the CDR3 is TGTGCCAGCAGTGCGAAATCTGGCTACCTGGATACGCAGTATTTT. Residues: CASSAKSGYLDTQYF.

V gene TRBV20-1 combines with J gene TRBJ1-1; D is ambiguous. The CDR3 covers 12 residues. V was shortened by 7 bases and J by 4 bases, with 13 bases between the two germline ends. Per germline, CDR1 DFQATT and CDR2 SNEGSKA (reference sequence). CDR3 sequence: CSVGPDFTEAFF. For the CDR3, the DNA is TGCAGTGTCGGTCCGGACTTCACTGAAGCTTTCTTT.

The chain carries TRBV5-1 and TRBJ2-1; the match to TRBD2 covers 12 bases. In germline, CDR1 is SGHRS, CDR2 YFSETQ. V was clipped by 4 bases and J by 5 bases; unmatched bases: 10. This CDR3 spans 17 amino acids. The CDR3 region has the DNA TGCGCCAGCAGCGGGCTTCCACGACTAGCGGGAGACAATGAGCAGTTCTTC. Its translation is CASSGLPRLAGDNEQFF. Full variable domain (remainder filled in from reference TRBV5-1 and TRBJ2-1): KAGVTQTPRYLIKTRGQQVTLSCSPISGHRSVSWYQQTPGQGLQFLFEYFSETQRNKGNFPGRFSGRQFSNSRSEMNVSTLELGDSALYLCASSGLPRLAGDNEQFFGPGTRLTVL.

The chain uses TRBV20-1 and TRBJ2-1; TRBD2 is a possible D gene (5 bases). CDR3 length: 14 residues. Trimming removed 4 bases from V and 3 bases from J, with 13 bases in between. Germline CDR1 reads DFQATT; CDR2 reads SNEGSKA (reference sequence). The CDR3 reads CSATTQAGYNEQFF. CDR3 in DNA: TGCAGTGCTACAACCCAGGCGGGCTACAATGAGCAGTTCTTC.

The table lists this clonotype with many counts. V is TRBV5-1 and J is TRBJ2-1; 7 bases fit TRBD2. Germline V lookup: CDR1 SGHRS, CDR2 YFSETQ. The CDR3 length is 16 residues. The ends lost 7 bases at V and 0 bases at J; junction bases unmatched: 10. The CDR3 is CASADLAVSSYNEQFF. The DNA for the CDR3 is TGCGCCAGCGCCGATCTAGCGGTCAGCTCCTACAATGAGCAGTTCTTC. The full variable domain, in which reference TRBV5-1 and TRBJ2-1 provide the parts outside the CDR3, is KAGVTQTPRYLIKTRGQQVTLSCSPISGHRSVSWYQQTPGQGLQFLFEYFSETQRNKGNFPGRFSGRQFSNSRSEMNVSTLELGDSALYLCASADLAVSSYNEQFFGPGTRLTVL.

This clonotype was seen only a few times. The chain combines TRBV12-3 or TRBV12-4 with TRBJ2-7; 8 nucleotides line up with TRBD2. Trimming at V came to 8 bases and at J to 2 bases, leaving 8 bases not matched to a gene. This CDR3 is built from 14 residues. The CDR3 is CASGVGLGAYEQYF. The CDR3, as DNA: TGTGCCAGCGGAGTGGGACTAGGAGCCTACGAGCAGTACTTC.

The CDR3 region is CASSWRLAGPSTDTQYF. The CDR3 coding sequence is TGTGCCAGCAGCTGGAGACTAGCGGGGCCTAGCACAGATACGCAGTATTTT. The chain couples TRBV7-2 to TRBJ2-3, with 11 positions matching TRBD2. The CDR3 is 17 amino acids. The germline V gene has CDR1 SGHTA and CDR2 FQGNSA. With 4 bases clipped from V and 0 bases from J, the junction kept 6 bases outside the gene matches.

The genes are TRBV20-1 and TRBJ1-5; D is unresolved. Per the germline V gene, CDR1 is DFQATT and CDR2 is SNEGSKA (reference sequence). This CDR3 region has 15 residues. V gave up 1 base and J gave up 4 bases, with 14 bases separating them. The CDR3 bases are TGCAGTGCTAGAGCCCTACAAGGCAGGAATCAGCCCCAGCATTTT. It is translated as CSARALQGRNQPQHF.

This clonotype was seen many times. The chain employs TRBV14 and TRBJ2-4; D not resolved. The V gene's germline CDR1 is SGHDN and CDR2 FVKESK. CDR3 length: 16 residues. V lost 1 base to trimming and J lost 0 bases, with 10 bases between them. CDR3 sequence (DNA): TGTGCCAGCAGCCAAGGAGGTGGCAGAGCCAAAAACATTCAGTACTTC. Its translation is CASSQGGGRAKNIQYF.

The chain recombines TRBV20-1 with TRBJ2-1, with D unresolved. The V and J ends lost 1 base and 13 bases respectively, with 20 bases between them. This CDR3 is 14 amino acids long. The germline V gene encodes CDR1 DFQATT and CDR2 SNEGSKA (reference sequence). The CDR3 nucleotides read TGCAGTGCTAGAGGGACGCCCCTGGCGGCATTACAGTTCTTC. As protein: CSARGTPLAALQFF.

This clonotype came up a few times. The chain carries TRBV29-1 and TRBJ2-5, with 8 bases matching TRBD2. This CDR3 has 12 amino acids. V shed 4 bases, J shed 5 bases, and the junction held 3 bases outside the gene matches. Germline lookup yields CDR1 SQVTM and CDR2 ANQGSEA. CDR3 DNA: TGCAGCGTTGGCGGGAGGTGGGAGACCCAGTACTTC. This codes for CSVGGRWETQYF.

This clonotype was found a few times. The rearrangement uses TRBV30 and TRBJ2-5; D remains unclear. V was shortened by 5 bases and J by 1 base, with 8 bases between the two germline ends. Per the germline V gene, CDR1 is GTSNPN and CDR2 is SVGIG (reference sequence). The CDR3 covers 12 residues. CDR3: CAWSGSQETQYF. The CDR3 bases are TGTGCCTGGTCCGGATCCCAAGAGACCCAGTACTTC.

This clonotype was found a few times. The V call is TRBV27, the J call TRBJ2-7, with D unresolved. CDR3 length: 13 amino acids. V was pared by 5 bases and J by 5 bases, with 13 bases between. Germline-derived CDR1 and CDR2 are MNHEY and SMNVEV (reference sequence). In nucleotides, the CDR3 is TGTGCCAGCAGTCGGCGTCCAGGAGACGAGCAGTACTTC. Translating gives CASSRRPGDEQYF.

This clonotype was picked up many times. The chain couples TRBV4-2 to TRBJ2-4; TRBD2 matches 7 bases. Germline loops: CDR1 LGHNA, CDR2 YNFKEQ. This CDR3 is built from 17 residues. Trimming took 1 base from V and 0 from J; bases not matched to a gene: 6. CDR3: CASSQGAGVTAKNIQYF. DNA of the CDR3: TGTGCCAGCAGCCAAGGGGCGGGAGTGACAGCCAAAAACATTCAGTACTTC.

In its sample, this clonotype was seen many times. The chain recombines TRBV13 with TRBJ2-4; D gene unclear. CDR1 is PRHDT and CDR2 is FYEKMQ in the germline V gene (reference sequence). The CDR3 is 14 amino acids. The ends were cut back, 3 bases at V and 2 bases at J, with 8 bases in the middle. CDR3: CASSLDGPKNIQYF. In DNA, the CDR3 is TGTGCCAGCAGCTTGGATGGACCCAAAAACATTCAGTACTTC. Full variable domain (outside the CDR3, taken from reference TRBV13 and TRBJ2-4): AAGVIQSPRHLIKEKRETATLKCYPIPRHDTVYWYQQGPGQDPQFLISFYEKMQSDKGSIPDRFSAQQFSDYHSELNMSSLELGDSALYFCASSLDGPKNIQYFGAGTRLSVL.

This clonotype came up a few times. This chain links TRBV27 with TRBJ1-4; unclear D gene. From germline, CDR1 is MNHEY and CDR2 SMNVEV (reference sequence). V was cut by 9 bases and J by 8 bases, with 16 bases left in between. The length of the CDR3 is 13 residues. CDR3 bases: TGTGCCAGTGCAATAACCCCGAAGGAAAAACTGTTTTTT. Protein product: CASAITPKEKLFF. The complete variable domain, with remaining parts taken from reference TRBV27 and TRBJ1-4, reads EAQVTQNPRYLITVTGKKLTVTCSQNMNHEYMSWYRQDPGLGLRQIYYSMNVEVTDKGDVPEGYKVSRKEKRNFPLILESPSPNQTSLYFCASAITPKEKLFFGSGTQLSVL.

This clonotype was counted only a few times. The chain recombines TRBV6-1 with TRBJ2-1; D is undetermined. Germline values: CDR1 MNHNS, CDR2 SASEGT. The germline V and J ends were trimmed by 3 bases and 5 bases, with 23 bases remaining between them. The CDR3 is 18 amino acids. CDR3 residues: CASSDVGYETSRNNEQFF. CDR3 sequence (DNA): TGTGCCAGCAGTGATGTGGGGTACGAGACCTCTAGGAACAATGAGCAGTTCTTC.

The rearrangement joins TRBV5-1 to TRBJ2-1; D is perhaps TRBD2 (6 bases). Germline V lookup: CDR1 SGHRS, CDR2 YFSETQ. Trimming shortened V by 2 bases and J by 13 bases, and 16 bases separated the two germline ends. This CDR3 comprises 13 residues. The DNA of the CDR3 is TGCGCCAGCAGCTTAAATACGGGACTCCGACAGTTCTTC. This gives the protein CASSLNTGLRQFF.

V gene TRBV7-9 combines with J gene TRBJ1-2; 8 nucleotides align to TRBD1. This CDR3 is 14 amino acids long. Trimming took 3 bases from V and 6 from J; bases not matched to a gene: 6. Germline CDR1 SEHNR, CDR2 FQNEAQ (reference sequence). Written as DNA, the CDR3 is TGTGCCAGCAGCTTCCAGGGGGCCGGCGATGGCTACACCTTC. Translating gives CASSFQGAGDGYTF.

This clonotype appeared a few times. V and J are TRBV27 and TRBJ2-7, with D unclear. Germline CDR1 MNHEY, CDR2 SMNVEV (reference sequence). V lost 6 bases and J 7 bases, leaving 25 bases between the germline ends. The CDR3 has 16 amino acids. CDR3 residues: CASSLLRARSYNEQYF. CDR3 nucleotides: TGTGCCAGCAGCCTTCTCCGAGCCCGCTCCTACAATGAGCAGTACTTC.

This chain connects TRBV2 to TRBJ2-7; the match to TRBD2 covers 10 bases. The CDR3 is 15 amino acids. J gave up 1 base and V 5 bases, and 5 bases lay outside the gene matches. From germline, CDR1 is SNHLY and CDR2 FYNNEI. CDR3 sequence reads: CASSPTSGTSYEQYF. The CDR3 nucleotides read TGTGCCAGCAGTCCTACTAGCGGGACTTCCTACGAGCAGTACTTC.

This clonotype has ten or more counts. This CDR3 is CSARGVFNYGYTF. The DNA for the CDR3 is TGCAGTGCTAGAGGGGTTTTTAACTATGGCTACACCTTC. The V gene is TRBV20-1, the J gene TRBJ1-2, with unresolved D. The CDR3 is made up of 13 amino acids. Trimming shortened V by 1 base and J by 1 base, and 7 bases separated the two germline ends. In germline, CDR1 is DFQATT, CDR2 SNEGSKA (reference sequence).